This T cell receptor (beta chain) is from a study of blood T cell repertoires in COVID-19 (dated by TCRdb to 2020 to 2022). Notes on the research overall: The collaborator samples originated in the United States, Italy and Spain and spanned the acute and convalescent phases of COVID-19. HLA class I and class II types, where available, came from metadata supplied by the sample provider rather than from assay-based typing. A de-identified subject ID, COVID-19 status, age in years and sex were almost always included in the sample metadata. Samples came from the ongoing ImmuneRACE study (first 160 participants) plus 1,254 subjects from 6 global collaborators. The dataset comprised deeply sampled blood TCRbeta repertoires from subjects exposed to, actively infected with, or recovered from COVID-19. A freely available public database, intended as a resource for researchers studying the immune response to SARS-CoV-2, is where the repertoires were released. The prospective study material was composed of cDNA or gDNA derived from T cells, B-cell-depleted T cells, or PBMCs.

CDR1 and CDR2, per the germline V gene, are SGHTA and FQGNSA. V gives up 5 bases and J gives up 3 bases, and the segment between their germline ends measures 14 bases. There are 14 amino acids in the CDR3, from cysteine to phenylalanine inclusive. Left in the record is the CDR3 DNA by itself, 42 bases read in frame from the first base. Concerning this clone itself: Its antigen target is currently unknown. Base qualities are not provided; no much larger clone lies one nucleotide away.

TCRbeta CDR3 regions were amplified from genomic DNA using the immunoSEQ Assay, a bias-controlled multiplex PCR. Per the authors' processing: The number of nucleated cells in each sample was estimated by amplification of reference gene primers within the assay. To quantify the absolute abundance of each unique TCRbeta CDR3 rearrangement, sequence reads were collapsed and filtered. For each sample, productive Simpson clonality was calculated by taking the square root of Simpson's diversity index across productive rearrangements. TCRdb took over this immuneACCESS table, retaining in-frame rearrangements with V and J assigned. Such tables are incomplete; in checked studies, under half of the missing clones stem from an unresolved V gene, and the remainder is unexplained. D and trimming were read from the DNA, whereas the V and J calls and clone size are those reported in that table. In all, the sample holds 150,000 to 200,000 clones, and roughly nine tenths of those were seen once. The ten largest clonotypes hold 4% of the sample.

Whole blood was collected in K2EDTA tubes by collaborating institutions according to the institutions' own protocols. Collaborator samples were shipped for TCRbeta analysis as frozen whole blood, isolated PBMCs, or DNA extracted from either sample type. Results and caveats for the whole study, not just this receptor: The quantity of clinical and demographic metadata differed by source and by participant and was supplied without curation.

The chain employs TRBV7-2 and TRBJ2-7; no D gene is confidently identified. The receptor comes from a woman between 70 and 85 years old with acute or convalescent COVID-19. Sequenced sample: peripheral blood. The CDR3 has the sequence CASSRQHGYYEQYF. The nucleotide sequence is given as TGTGCCAGCAGCCGCCAACACGGGTACTACGAGCAGTACTTC.